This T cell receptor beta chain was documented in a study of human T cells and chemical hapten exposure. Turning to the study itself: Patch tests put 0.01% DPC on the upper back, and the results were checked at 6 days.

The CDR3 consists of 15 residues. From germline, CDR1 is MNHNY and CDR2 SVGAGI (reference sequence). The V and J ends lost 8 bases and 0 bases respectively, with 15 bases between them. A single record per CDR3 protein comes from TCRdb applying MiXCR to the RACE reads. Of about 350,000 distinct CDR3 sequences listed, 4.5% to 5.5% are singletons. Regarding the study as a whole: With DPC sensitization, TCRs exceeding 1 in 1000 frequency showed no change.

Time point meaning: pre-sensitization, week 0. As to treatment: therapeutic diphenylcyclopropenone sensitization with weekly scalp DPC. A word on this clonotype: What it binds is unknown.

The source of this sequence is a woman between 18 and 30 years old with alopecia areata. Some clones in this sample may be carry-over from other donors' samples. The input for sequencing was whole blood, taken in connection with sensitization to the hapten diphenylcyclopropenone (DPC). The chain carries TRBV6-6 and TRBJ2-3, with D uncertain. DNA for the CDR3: TGTGCCAGCGCGGATTTCATAAGAAGCACAGATACGCAGTATTTT. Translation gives CASADFIRSTDTQYF.